These T cell receptor beta chains were read from a single sample in a study of identical twins. Each CDR3 protein is one row after TCRdb ran MiXCR on the 5' RACE reads. The sample consists of hundreds of thousands of distinct CDR3 sequences, roughly 18% of them appearing once. The data were also submitted as part of a second study, on T cells expressing NK-cell markers.

The sample comprised PBMCs. The receptor set was obtained from a woman aged 18-29 years in good health. The CDR3 runs from the conserved cysteine through the conserved F or W. The D gene is left open where the match is weak. Some rows have no size entry. The others give once, few or many, or a class for an expanded clone.

>TRBD2|-|TRBV4-1|TRBJ2-7
TGCGCCAGCAGCCAAGTCAATAGCGGGATCCACGAGCAGTACTTC
CASSQVNSGIHEQYF
>-|-|TRBV20-1|TRBJ1-2
TGCAGTGCGAGGAGAGGGGCTAACTATGGCTACACCTTC
CSARRGANYGYTF
>-|-|TRBV7-2|TRBJ2-3
TGTGCCAGCAGCCCCCAACCCGCTCTTCAGGATACGCAGTATTTT
CASSPQPALQDTQYF
>TRBD2|few|TRBV20-1|TRBJ2-3
TGCAGTGCTCCGGGCGGGGGGTTCACAGATACGCAGTATTTT
CSAPGGGFTDTQYF
>-|few|TRBV20-1|TRBJ1-4
TGCAGTGCTAGTCAGACAACTAATGAAAAACTGTTTTTT
CSASQTTNEKLFF
>TRBD1|-|TRBV5-5|TRBJ2-7
TGTGCCAGCAGCTTCGACAGGGAAGGCGAGCAGTACTTC
CASSFDREGEQYF
>TRBD2|-|TRBV3-1|TRBJ2-1
TGTGCCAGCAGCCATAAGAGATACCCTGCGGGAGTTTCCAATGAGCAGTTCTTC
CASSHKRYPAGVSNEQFF
>TRBD2|-|TRBV7-8|TRBJ2-1
TGTGCCAGCAGCTTATCTGCTAGCGGGAGTTATCCCGGAGAGCAGTTCTTC
CASSLSASGSYPGEQFF
>-|few|TRBV9|TRBJ2-2
TGTGCCAGCAGCGTAGAAAGCACCGGGGAGCTGTTTTTT
CASSVESTGELFF
>-|-|TRBV16|TRBJ2-2
TGTGCCAGCAGCCAATGGGCAGGAAACACCGGGGAGCTGTTTTTT
CASSQWAGNTGELFF
>TRBD2|-|TRBV5-1|TRBJ2-1
TGCGCCGGCTCTACTAGCGGGGGAAACTCCTACAATGAGCAGTTCTTC
CAGSTSGGNSYNEQFF
>TRBD1|-|TRBV2|TRBJ2-1
TGTGCCAGCAGCGCCGGACAGGGTCCCCTCAATGAGCAGTTCTTC
CASSAGQGPLNEQFF
>-|-|TRBV7-2|TRBJ1-2
TGTGCCAGCAGCTTATCCTGGGGTCGGGAGACGGGCGGCTACACCTTC
CASSLSWGRETGGYTF
>TRBD2|-|TRBV7-6|TRBJ2-7
TGTGCCAGCAGCTTAAGGGGAGGGGCTTCGTACGAGCAGTACTTC
CASSLRGGASYEQYF
>-|-|TRBV18|TRBJ1-2
TGTGCCAGCTCACCAAATGGCGGGCCCGCTTATGGCTACACCTTC
CASSPNGGPAYGYTF
>-|-|TRBV7-9|TRBJ2-7
TGTGCCAGCAGCTTGGGTCGGATACCCTACGAGCAGTACTTC
CASSLGRIPYEQYF
>-|-|TRBV27|TRBJ2-7
TGTGCCAGCGGTCCAACTTCTCAGGGTTACGAGCAGTACTTC
CASGPTSQGYEQYF
>TRBD2|-|TRBV15|TRBJ2-1
TGTGCCACCAGCCCGCTAGCGGGAAACAATGAGCAGTTCTTC
CATSPLAGNNEQFF
>-|-|TRBV5-1|TRBJ2-7
TGCGCCAGCAGCAGCGCCGGGACGCGGGACGAGCAGTACTTC
CASSSAGTRDEQYF
>-|few|TRBV6-5|TRBJ2-2
TGTGCCAGCAGTTACTTCGGGGGGCAAGGCGGGGAGCTGTTTTTT
CASSYFGGQGGELFF
>-|-|TRBV6-2/TRBV6-3|TRBJ2-7
TGTGCCAGCAGTTACCCGGACGAGCAGTACTTC
CASSYPDEQYF
>-|-|TRBV5-8|TRBJ2-1
TGTGCCAGCAGCCTATTAGCGTCAGGATCCTACAATGAGCAGTTCTTC
CASSLLASGSYNEQFF
>TRBD1|few|TRBV6-1|TRBJ1-6
TGTGCCAGCAGCCACGGGACAGTGGGTTCACCCCTCCACTTT
CASSHGTVGSPLHF
>-|-|TRBV7-2|TRBJ2-3
TGTGCCAGCAGCAATTACTCTGGCACGCAGTATTTT
CASSNYSGTQYF
>TRBD2|-|TRBV10-1|TRBJ2-1
TGCGCCAGCAGCCCAGGGACTACCTTCAATGAGCAGTTCTTC
CASSPGTTFNEQFF
>-|few|TRBV20-1|TRBJ2-2
TGCAGTGCTAGAGATCCCAGGGCGAACACCGGGGAGCTGTTTTTT
CSARDPRANTGELFF
>-|few|TRBV9|TRBJ1-4
TGTGCCAGCAGCACCTACAGTGAGAGAGGTGAAAAACTGTTTTTT
CASSTYSERGEKLFF
>-|few|TRBV7-2|TRBJ1-2
TGTGCCAGCAGCTTAGTTAATCACTATGGCTACACCTTC
CASSLVNHYGYTF
>TRBD2|-|TRBV5-1|TRBJ2-1
TGCGCCAGCAACAGCGGGGGGGCGAATGAGCAGTTCTTC
CASNSGGANEQFF
>TRBD2|few|TRBV7-9|TRBJ2-1
TGTGCCAGCAGCCCCCCTGGACTAGGGGATGAGCAGTTCTTC
CASSPPGLGDEQFF
>TRBD1|few|TRBV7-9|TRBJ1-4
TGTGCCAGCAGCTTAGGGACAGGGCGTTCTTTTAATGAAAAACTGTTTTTT
CASSLGTGRSFNEKLFF
>TRBD2|few|TRBV9|TRBJ2-1
TGTGCCAGCAGCGTAGGCCTAGCGGGAGCCTACAATGAGCAGTTCTTC
CASSVGLAGAYNEQFF
>TRBD2|-|TRBV7-6|TRBJ2-3
TGTGCCAGCAGTTACATTGGGGGAGGGACAGATACGCAGTATTTT
CASSYIGGGTDTQYF
>TRBD1|-|TRBV11-2|TRBJ2-6
TGTGCCAGCACCCATACGACAGGGTTACTAGTCCAGGACTCTGGGGCCAACGTCCTGACTTTC
CASTHTTGLLVQDSGANVLTF
>-|few|TRBV29-1|TRBJ1-4
TGCAGCGTCCGTTTTCGGGGCAACAATGAAAAACTGTTTTTT
CSVRFRGNNEKLFF
>-|few|TRBV20-1|TRBJ2-3
TGCAGTGCTAGATCCATTGGCACAGATACGCAGTATTTT
CSARSIGTDTQYF
>-|-|TRBV12-3/TRBV12-4|TRBJ1-5
TGTGCCAGCAGTTTTCGGGAGAGGGCCCAGCATTTT
CASSFRERAQHF
>-|few|TRBV12-3/TRBV12-4|TRBJ2-5
TGTGCCAGCACCGAGGGACTTCTCCTTGAGACCCAGTACTTC
CASTEGLLLETQYF
>TRBD1|-|TRBV10-3|TRBJ2-7
TGTGCCATCAGTTTGGGGACAGGGTACGAGCAGTACTTC
CAISLGTGYEQYF
>-|few|TRBV20-1|TRBJ2-1
TGCAGTGCGGCCCCCCGGCTGGGCGATGAGCAGTTCTTC
CSAAPRLGDEQFF
>-|-|TRBV20-1|TRBJ2-1
TGCAGTGCTAGAGGAGTTGGCGGGATGGGGTACAATGAGCAGTTCTTC
CSARGVGGMGYNEQFF
>-|few|TRBV20-1|TRBJ2-4
TGCAGTGCTCCCACTGACGACCTAGCCAAAAACATTCAGTACTTC
CSAPTDDLAKNIQYF
>-|few|TRBV7-3|TRBJ2-5
TGTGCCAGCAGCTCCCAAGGGTTAGAGACCCAGTACTTC
CASSSQGLETQYF
>-|-|TRBV5-8|TRBJ1-1
TGTGCCAGCAGAAAGATCGACAGGAACACTGAAGCTTTCTTT
CASRKIDRNTEAFF
>TRBD1|-|TRBV2|TRBJ2-7
TGTGCCAGCGGGACAGAAACTTACGAGCAGTACTTC
CASGTETYEQYF